This T cell receptor beta chain is from a study of siplizumab effects on memory and regulatory T cells. Per the germline V gene, CDR1 is SGHTA and CDR2 is FQGNSA. This CDR3 has 15 amino acids. The V and J ends lost 5 bases and 3 bases respectively, with 16 bases between them. TCRdb's copy holds only in-frame clones and misses some; the assay was immunoSEQ multiplex PCR. The table has more than 85,000 clones, 92% seen once. This TCR derives from a human donor in good health. The sequenced sample consisted of Tregs sorted from blood. The chain employs TRBV7-2 and TRBJ1-2, with D perhaps TRBD1 (6 bases). CDR3 loop: CASSPYREGHYGYTF. DNA for the CDR3: TGTGCCAGCAGCCCCTACAGGGAGGGTCACTATGGCTACACCTTC.